This T cell receptor (beta chain) was captured in a study of T cells in Graves' hyperthyroidism and ophthalmopathy. What was amplified from RNA transcripts were TCR beta CDR3 regions. The HTBI primer set was used in a first-round RT-PCR of the TCR CDR3. TCRdb ran MiXCR on the multiplex PCR reads and lists one entry per CDR3 protein. The repertoire holds 300,000 to 450,000 distinct CDR3 sequences, with 15% to 20% as singletons. This CDR3 has 15 amino acids. Trimming left V 8 bases short and J 2 bases short, with 19 bases between. Looked up from germline, CDR1 is MNHEY and CDR2 is SMNVEV (reference sequence). This clonotype came up many times.

The chain has TRBV27 and TRBJ2-7; D not certain. The sample taken for sequencing was blood. The source of this sequence is a woman in her twenties or thirties with Graves' hyperthyroidism that later progressed to Graves' ophthalmopathy. The CDR3 DNA sequence: TGTGCCAGCTCCCCATCCCCGTACAGCCCCTACGAGCAGTACTTC. As protein: CASSPSPYSPYEQYF.